These T cell receptor beta chains were read from a single sample in a study of shared clonotypes between healthy human individuals. Generated by immunoSEQ multiplex PCR, the TCRdb table keeps only in-frame clones and is missing some. The repertoire holds 1,500,000 or so clones, less than 99% seen once, with 0.3% to 0.45% in the top ten. Sequenced sample: naive CD4+ T cells sorted from blood. The receptor source for this set is a man aged 25 to 45 in good health. CDR3s include the opening cysteine and the closing phenylalanine or tryptophan. Fields, in order: clone size, V gene, D gene, J gene, CDR3 DNA, CDR3 protein. A D gene is named only where the DNA matches it firmly. Clone size, where shown, is once, few, many, or a class for clones that have expanded.

-	TRBV5-4	-	TRBJ2-7	TGTGCCAGCAGCAACCTCAGCTCCTACGAGCAGTACTTC	CASSNLSSYEQYF
-	TRBV5-1	TRBD2	TRBJ2-1	TGCGCCAGCAGCTCCGGACTAGCGGGAGGGGATGAGCAGTTCTTC	CASSSGLAGGDEQFF
-	TRBV5-6	TRBD1	TRBJ1-2	TGTGCCAGCAGCCTGGACAGGGCGGAAGGCTACACCTTC	CASSLDRAEGYTF
-	TRBV5-1	TRBD2	TRBJ2-2	TGCGCCAGCAGCACACTAGCGAAGAACACCGGGGAGCTGTTTTTT	CASSTLAKNTGELFF
-	TRBV19	TRBD1	TRBJ2-7	TGTGCCAGTAGAGACAGGGGGACCGAGCAGTACTTC	CASRDRGTEQYF
-	TRBV7-2	-	TRBJ2-7	TGTGCCAGCAGCTTAGTTTGGCAGGACTACGAGCAGTACTTC	CASSLVWQDYEQYF
-	TRBV7-9	-	TRBJ1-1	TGTGCCAGCAGCCCACCCTATTCAGGCTCCGACAGAACGAACACTGAAGCTTTCTTT	CASSPPYSGSDRTNTEAFF
-	TRBV5-1	-	TRBJ2-5	TGCGCCAGCAGCTTGGGACAGAGGGAGACCCAGTACTTC	CASSLGQRETQYF
-	TRBV28	-	TRBJ2-7	TGTGCCAGCGGGAGCAACAACCCCTACGAGCAGTACTTC	CASGSNNPYEQYF
once	TRBV7-9	TRBD2	TRBJ2-3	TGTGTAGGGCAGCGGGAGTTTTCAGATACGCAGTATTTT	CVGQREFSDTQYF
-	TRBV4-1	TRBD2	TRBJ2-7	TGCGCCAGCAGCCCGTCCAGAGCGGGGCTGGGGTACGAGCAGTACTTC	CASSPSRAGLGYEQYF
-	TRBV9	TRBD2	TRBJ2-1	TGTGCCAGCAGCCCCCGACCCGGGACTAGCGGGAGCTACAATGAGCAGTTCTTC	CASSPRPGTSGSYNEQFF
-	TRBV4-3	-	TRBJ2-1	TGCGCCAGCAGCCCCCCGGGTTCAGAAAGAATCGCCGGTGAGCAGTTCTTC	CASSPPGSERIAGEQFF
-	TRBV7-3	-	TRBJ2-1	TGTGCCAGCAGCTCCCCGGGGCCTAATGAGCAGTTCTTC	CASSSPGPNEQFF
-	TRBV7-2	-	TRBJ2-1	TGTGCCAGCAGCTTCGGCGGGGACTCCTACAATGAGCAGTTCTTC	CASSFGGDSYNEQFF
-	TRBV10-1	TRBD2	TRBJ2-1	TGCGCCAGCAGTAGACTAGCGGGGCGAAGCTCCTACAATGAGCAGTTCTTC	CASSRLAGRSSYNEQFF
-	TRBV11-2	-	TRBJ2-1	TGTGCCAGCAGCTTATACCCAGGGAGAAGCTCCTACAATGAGCAGTTCTTC	CASSLYPGRSSYNEQFF
-	TRBV2	TRBD1	TRBJ2-7	TGTGCCAGTAGGGCGGCAGGGGGTACCTACGAGCAGTACTTC	CASRAAGGTYEQYF
-	TRBV29-1	-	TRBJ2-3	TGCAGCGTTTCTGATGTAGATACGCAGTATTTT	CSVSDVDTQYF
-	TRBV5-4	-	TRBJ1-1	TGTGCCAGCAGCATACCAATGGGGGGCGGCACTGAAGCTTTCTTT	CASSIPMGGGTEAFF
once	TRBV10-1	TRBD2	TRBJ2-7	TGCGCCAGCAGTACCGAACTAGCGGGATCGAACGAGCAGTACTTC	CASSTELAGSNEQYF
-	TRBV2	-	TRBJ1-3	TGTGCCAGCAGTGTAGGGTTCGGAAACACCATATATTTT	CASSVGFGNTIYF
-	TRBV4-2	TRBD2	TRBJ2-1	TGTGCCAGCAGCCAAGGTCTAGCGGGAGGAAGCTCCTACAATGAGCAGTTCTTC	CASSQGLAGGSSYNEQFF
-	TRBV27	TRBD2	TRBJ2-3	TGTGCCAGCAGTTCTCTATCAGGGGGAAGTAGCGGGAGAGGAGTGCAAGATACGCAGTATTTT	CASSSLSGGSSGRGVQDTQYF
-	TRBV7-2	TRBD2	TRBJ2-2	TGTGCCAGCAGCTTAGTGGGGACTAGAAACACCGGGGAGCTGTTTTTT	CASSLVGTRNTGELFF
once	TRBV2	TRBD1	TRBJ1-2	TGTGCCAGCAGTCGGGACAGGGGAGCGGATGGCTACACCTTC	CASSRDRGADGYTF
once	TRBV5-1	-	TRBJ2-1	TGCGCCAGCAGCTTGGGAGGATCCTACAATGAGCAGTTCTTC	CASSLGGSYNEQFF
-	TRBV10-3	TRBD1	TRBJ1-5	TGTGCCATCAGTGAGTCACAGGGGGCCGGGAATCAGCCCCAGCATTTT	CAISESQGAGNQPQHF
-	TRBV4-1	-	TRBJ1-5	TGCGCCAGCAGCATCAGGGAAAGCTATCAGCCCCAGCATTTT	CASSIRESYQPQHF
-	TRBV11-2	-	TRBJ1-2	TGTGCCAGCAGCTTAGGGTCCGGGTCTGGCTACACCTTC	CASSLGSGSGYTF
once	TRBV18	-	TRBJ2-2	TGTGCCAGCTCACCTGGCGGGTCCGGGGAGCTGTTTTTT	CASSPGGSGELFF
-	TRBV25-1	-	TRBJ2-7	TGTGCCAGCGGGACTGGACTCGGCGAGCAGTACTTC	CASGTGLGEQYF
-	TRBV2	TRBD2	TRBJ2-7	TGTGCCACTAGGACTAGCGGGATCTACGAGCAGTACTTC	CATRTSGIYEQYF
-	TRBV19	TRBD1	TRBJ2-1	TGTGCCAGTAGTATAGAAGTGACAGGGGTAGGTGAGCAGTTCTTC	CASSIEVTGVGEQFF
-	TRBV15	-	TRBJ2-7	TGTGCCACCAGCAGAGGTCCAGGGGTCTACGAGCAGTACTTC	CATSRGPGVYEQYF
-	TRBV9	TRBD1	TRBJ2-1	TGTGCCAGCAGCGTAGCAGGACAGGGGTCCTACAATGAGCAGTTCTTC	CASSVAGQGSYNEQFF
-	TRBV18	-	TRBJ1-4	TGTGCCAGCTCACCACGAGACCAGTCGAATGAAAAACTGTTTTTT	CASSPRDQSNEKLFF
-	TRBV21-1	-	TRBJ1-5	TGTGCCCGACAGGTGGGGGCCTCACCTTATAGCAATCAGCCCCAGCATTTT	CARQVGASPYSNQPQHF
-	TRBV5-1	-	TRBJ2-1	TGCGCCAGCACCCCACGGGGGTCCTACAATGAGCAGTTCTTC	CASTPRGSYNEQFF
-	TRBV15	-	TRBJ1-5	TGTGCCACCAGCAGAGACCGGAGCAATCAGCCCCAGCATTTT	CATSRDRSNQPQHF
-	TRBV5-1	TRBD1	TRBJ1-2	TGCGCCAGCAGCTTGGGGACAGGGGGGACCACTAACTATGGCTACACCTTC	CASSLGTGGTTNYGYTF
-	TRBV6-5	-	TRBJ2-6	TGTGCCAGCAGCCAACAGGGTACTGGGGCCAACGTCCTGACTTTC	CASSQQGTGANVLTF
-	TRBV5-4	TRBD1	TRBJ2-7	TGTGCCAGCAGCCTGGACAGGGACGAGCAGTACTTC	CASSLDRDEQYF
-	TRBV5-1	-	TRBJ2-7	TGCGCCAGCAGCTTTATCTCCCCGAGCTCCTACGGGGAGCAGTACTTC	CASSFISPSSYGEQYF
-	TRBV7-2	-	TRBJ1-5	TGTGCCAGCAGCTCCCTAATGGGTGGCAATCAGCCCCAGCATTTT	CASSSLMGGNQPQHF
-	TRBV6-5	-	TRBJ2-5	TGTGCCAGCAGTTATTGGCGGCAATATCCCTCGACCCAGTACTTC	CASSYWRQYPSTQYF
-	TRBV6-1	-	TRBJ2-7	TGTGCCAGCAGGACGACAGGATCCGACGAGCAGTACTTC	CASRTTGSDEQYF
-	TRBV28	TRBD1	TRBJ2-7	TGTGCCAGTTTTAGGACAGGGACACCCTACGAGCAGTACTTC	CASFRTGTPYEQYF
-	TRBV7-6	-	TRBJ2-2	TGTGCCAGCAGCGCCATAGGGAACCCCGGGGAGCTGTTTTTT	CASSAIGNPGELFF
-	TRBV4-2	-	TRBJ1-2	TGTGCCAGCAGCCAAGGGGCAGTTCTATCCTATGGCTACACCTTC	CASSQGAVLSYGYTF
-	TRBV11-2	-	TRBJ2-6	TGTGCCAGCTCTGACGCGGCGGGGAGAGGGGCCAACGTCCTGACTTTC	CASSDAAGRGANVLTF
-	TRBV6-1	-	TRBJ2-3	TGTGCCAGCAGTGCGCGTACTGGCACAGATACGCAGTATTTT	CASSARTGTDTQYF
-	TRBV5-1	TRBD2	TRBJ2-3	TGCGCCAGCAGCTTGGGGCTAGCGGGAGGGGATACGCAGTATTTT	CASSLGLAGGDTQYF
-	TRBV28	TRBD1	TRBJ1-2	TGTGCCAGCAGTTACCGGGACAGGGGATCCTATGGCTACACCTTC	CASSYRDRGSYGYTF
-	TRBV5-1	TRBD1	TRBJ1-5	TGCGCCAGCAGCCCTGGACAGGGGCCCCCTAGCAATCAGCCCCAGCATTTT	CASSPGQGPPSNQPQHF
-	TRBV5-1	-	TRBJ2-7	TGCGCCAGCAGCCTGGACACATCCTACGAGCAGTACTTC	CASSLDTSYEQYF
-	TRBV9	-	TRBJ2-1	TGTGCCAGCGGGGCACAGGGTGGATATAACAATGAGCAGTTCTTC	CASGAQGGYNNEQFF